The 20 T cell receptor beta chains below come from one sample, sequenced in a study of Ad26.COV2.S vaccination and SARS-CoV-2 variants. Assay used: immunoSEQ multiplex PCR; TCRdb lists only in-frame clones, some missing. The table lists roughly 380,000 clones, approximately 85% of them singletons, with less than 4% in the top ten. Noted treatment: some 19 received Ad26.COV2.S at low or high dose, single or two shots; about 5 received placebo; per-sample allocation not given. Sampling took place 63 days after the first vaccine or placebo injection. Sample: peripheral blood, taken in a trial of Ad26.COV2.S vaccine versus placebo. The receptors were sampled from a person between 18 and 59 years old who received the Ad26.COV2.S COVID-19 vaccine or a placebo.

Concerning this clone: One base away lies a much larger clone, so this may be a sequencing read error. J is TRBJ1-2 and V is TRBV2; 8 bases match TRBD1. Germline trimming cut 6 bases from V and 6 bases from J; bases unmatched to any gene: 6. Germline-derived CDR1 and CDR2 are SNHLY and FYNNEI. The CDR3 loop spans 13 amino acids. The CDR3: CASSLQGAHGYTF. In nucleotides, the CDR3 is TGTGCCAGCAGCCTCCAGGGGGCTCATGGCTACACCTTC.

The gene calls are TRBV6-6 and TRBJ1-6; no firm D call. This CDR3 comprises 14 residues. Germline lookup yields CDR1 MNHNY and CDR2 SVGAGI (reference sequence). V lost 1 base, J lost 8 bases, and 9 bases lay in between. CDR3 sequence (DNA): TGTGCCAGCAGTTACTGGTGGGCCGATTCACCCCTCCACTTT. Encoded protein: CASSYWWADSPLHF.

The chain uses TRBV5-1 and TRBJ2-1; 9 bases agree with TRBD1. The CDR3 runs 15 residues. J lost 4 bases, V lost 4 bases, and 6 bases had no gene match. Germline lookup yields CDR1 SGHRS and CDR2 YFSETQ. CDR3 region: CASSEPGTGYNEQFF. The CDR3 coding sequence is TGCGCCAGCAGCGAACCCGGGACAGGGTACAATGAGCAGTTCTTC.

V gene TRBV18 combines with J gene TRBJ2-1, with 7 nucleotides matching TRBD2. Germline V lookup: CDR1 KGHSH, CDR2 LQKENI. Losses at the gene ends were 1 base for V and 0 bases for J; bases not matched to a gene: 3. The CDR3 covers 16 residues. The CDR3 DNA reads TGTGCCAGCTCACCACGGAGGGAGGGCTCCTACAATGAGCAGTTCTTC. This encodes CASSPRREGSYNEQFF.

The chain has TRBV15 and TRBJ2-7; D is undetermined. The CDR3 totals 15 residues. Trimming cost V 2 bases and J 3 bases, with 14 bases left between them. Germline values: CDR1 LNHNV, CDR2 YYDKDF (reference sequence). CDR3 sequence (DNA): TGTGCCACCAGCAGACTCCTCAAGGCATACTACGAGCAGTACTTC. Translating it yields CATSRLLKAYYEQYF.

This clone appeared once. The gene calls are TRBV5-1 and TRBJ2-2, with no clear D. Trimming cost V 5 bases and J 1 base, with 12 bases left between them. The CDR3 sequence is 15 residues long. Germline-derived CDR1 and CDR2 are SGHRS and YFSETQ. The CDR3 region is CASRADPGNTGELFF. The CDR3 DNA follows: TGCGCCAGCAGGGCCGACCCCGGGAACACCGGGGAGCTGTTTTTT.

The rearrangement links TRBV7-2 to TRBJ2-7, with D possibly matching TRBD2 (5 bases). Trimming took 5 bases from V and 4 from J, leaving 15 bases between them. This CDR3 is built from 14 residues. Per the germline V gene, CDR1 is SGHTA and CDR2 is FQGNSA. Here the CDR3 reads CASSPAGVSYEQYF. The CDR3 region has the DNA TGTGCCAGCAGCCCCGCCGGGGTTTCTTACGAGCAGTACTTC.

The chain links TRBV27 to TRBJ1-2; D possibly corresponds to TRBD1 (5 bases). The V gene's germline CDR1 is MNHEY and CDR2 SMNVEV (reference sequence). This CDR3 contains 15 residues. The V and J ends lost 11 bases and 1 base respectively, with 20 bases between them. This CDR3 is CAEGAQRFINYGYTF. In DNA form, the CDR3 reads TGTGCCGAAGGGGCCCAACGCTTTATTAACTATGGCTACACCTTC.

This chain joins TRBV2 and TRBJ2-3, with 8 bases identical to TRBD2. Germline-derived CDR1 and CDR2 are SNHLY and FYNNEI. This CDR3 is 16 amino acids long. Trimming at V came to 7 bases and at J to 2 bases, leaving 11 bases not matched to a gene. CDR3 sequence reads: CASTGFLRGDTDTQYF. The CDR3 DNA reads as TGTGCCAGCACCGGTTTTTTGCGGGGGGACACAGATACGCAGTATTTT.

V usage is TRBV7-9 and J usage is TRBJ2-3; D remains unclear. This CDR3 spans 12 amino acids. V shed 3 bases and J shed 4 bases, with 5 bases lying between them. The germline V gene encodes CDR1 SEHNR and CDR2 FQNEAQ (reference sequence). CDR3 region: CASSFGADTQYF. CDR3 nucleotide sequence: TGTGCCAGCAGCTTCGGTGCAGATACGCAGTATTTT.

The V call is TRBV2, the J call TRBJ2-3; tentative D call: TRBD2 (7 bases). Germline V lookup: CDR1 SNHLY, CDR2 FYNNEI. This CDR3 contains 15 residues. V lost 4 bases to trimming and J lost 3 bases, with 14 bases between them. The CDR3 loop is CASSVGGGGTDTQYF. CDR3 coding DNA: TGTGCCAGCAGTGTAGGGGGAGGGGGTACAGATACGCAGTATTTT.

The chain has TRBV5-1 and TRBJ2-1; 8 nucleotides align to TRBD2. CDR3 length equals 17 residues. In germline, CDR1 is SGHRS, CDR2 YFSETQ. J was trimmed by 2 bases and V by 2 bases; bases with no gene match: 9. The CDR3 DNA reads TGCGCCAGCAGCTTTTCCGGGGGGGCAAGTCCCTACAATGAGCAGTTCTTC. Protein product: CASSFSGGASPYNEQFF.

The chain joins TRBV27 to TRBJ1-5; D unclear. Looked up from germline, CDR1 is MNHEY and CDR2 is SMNVEV (reference sequence). The V end was cut by 6 bases, the J end by 2 bases, with 17 bases between. The CDR3 loop spans 16 amino acids. The CDR3, as DNA: TGTGCCAGCAGCCCTTGGCGCGCCCTACGCAATCAGCCCCAGCATTTT. Amino acids: CASSPWRALRNQPQHF.

This chain links TRBV11-2 with TRBJ2-5; 8 bases match TRBD2. The CDR3 runs 15 residues. Germline CDR1 is SGHAT and CDR2 is FQNNGV. The trim removed 5 bases at V and 5 bases at J, leaving 10 bases unmatched. CDR3 DNA: TGTGCCAGCAGCGTAGGGGCTAGCGGGTCGGAGACCCAGTACTTC. Encoded protein: CASSVGASGSETQYF.

V usage is TRBV5-1 and J usage is TRBJ2-2, with D unclear. V shed 0 bases and J shed 2 bases, with 8 bases lying between them. The CDR3 contains 15 residues. CDR1 and CDR2 (germline): SGHRS, YFSETQ. CDR3 DNA: TGCGCCAGCAGCTTGGTCGGCCCTAACACCGGGGAGCTGTTTTTT. It specifies CASSLVGPNTGELFF.

This rearrangement joins TRBV18 to TRBJ2-4; tentative D call: TRBD1 (5 bases). The V gene's germline CDR1 is KGHSH and CDR2 LQKENI. This CDR3 contains 16 residues. V was shortened by 3 bases and J by 3 bases, with 15 bases between the two germline ends. CDR3 in amino acids: CASSPFTGEVKNIQYF. The CDR3 DNA is TGTGCCAGCTCACCTTTCACAGGCGAAGTCAAAAACATTCAGTACTTC.

This chain connects TRBV9 to TRBJ1-1; D ambiguous. Trimming cost V 4 bases and J 3 bases, with 13 bases left between them. The CDR3 length is 14 residues. The germline V gene has CDR1 SGDLS and CDR2 YYNGEE. The CDR3 region has the DNA TGTGCCAGCAGCCCGAGTTTGGGGTACACTGAAGCTTTCTTT. Protein product: CASSPSLGYTEAFF. The full variable domain, its missing parts supplied by reference TRBV9 and TRBJ1-1, is DSGVTQTPKHLITATGQRVTLRCSPRSGDLSVYWYQQSLDQGLQFLIQYYNGEERAKGNILERFSAQQFPDLHSELNLSSLELGDSALYFCASSPSLGYTEAFFGQGTRLTVV.

The table lists this clone with a count of one. The V and J genes are TRBV10-3 and TRBJ1-2, with 11 bases aligning to TRBD1. The V and J ends lost 6 bases and 0 bases, in that order; junction bases with no gene match: 6. CDR3 length equals 16 residues. Germline CDR1 reads ENHRY; CDR2 reads SYGVKD. CDR3 sequence reads: CAISLGTGGSNYGYTF. The CDR3 nucleotides read TGTGCCATCAGCCTTGGGACAGGGGGATCTAACTATGGCTACACCTTC.

This chain connects TRBV9 to TRBJ2-2, with 7 bases matching TRBD1. Germline CDR1 reads SGDLS; CDR2 reads YYNGEE. CDR3 length: 16 amino acids. V lost 0 bases to trimming and J lost 8 bases; unmatched junction nucleotides: 10. CDR3 sequence reads: CASSVVSRQGEGELFF. CDR3 nucleotide sequence: TGTGCCAGCAGCGTAGTATCGCGGCAGGGGGAGGGGGAGCTGTTTTTT.

This chain joins TRBV5-1 and TRBJ2-3; D might be TRBD1 or TRBD2, each matching 5 bases. V gave up 4 bases and J gave up 5 bases, with 17 bases separating them. Germline V gene sequence: CDR1 SGHRS, CDR2 YFSETQ. This CDR3 spans 15 amino acids. The CDR3 spells CASSLGTLAGDTQYF. The CDR3 coding sequence is TGCGCCAGCAGCCTAGGGACCTTGGCCGGAGATACGCAGTATTTT. The full variable domain, in which reference TRBV5-1 and TRBJ2-3 provide the parts outside the CDR3, is KAGVTQTPRYLIKTRGQQVTLSCSPISGHRSVSWYQQTPGQGLQFLFEYFSETQRNKGNFPGRFSGRQFSNSRSEMNVSTLELGDSALYLCASSLGTLAGDTQYFGPGTRLTVL.